These 15 T cell receptor beta chains share one sample of origin, sequenced in a study of response to subunit inactivated influenza vaccine (dated by TCRdb to 2017 to 2018). Receptors were amplified or captured by RT-PCR. Sequencer: Illumina HiSeq 2500. In-frame beta chains were kept once TCRdb had trimmed the public reads at Q25 with fastp and called clones with MiXCR. One record per CDR3 amino acid sequence lists the most common genes and DNA. The sample has roughly 670,000 distinct CDR3 sequences on record, around 13% of them singletons. The ten largest clones represent 7.5% to 8% of the sample. Sequencing used PBMCs from blood, obtained roughly 2 weeks before vaccination. The origin of the receptors is a man aged 45-65 years who received an inactivated influenza vaccine. Donor details come from another sample of the same person, matched by shared clones.

In its sample, this clonotype was seen many times. The chain combines TRBV5-1 with TRBJ2-2; TRBD1 matches 7 bases. Germline V gene sequence: CDR1 SGHRS, CDR2 YFSETQ. CDR3 length: 15 amino acids. Trimming cost V 4 bases and J 5 bases; bases outside gene matches: 8. CDR3 coding DNA: TGCGCCAGCAGCCAGGGGACAGTTGGAACCGGGGAGCTGTTTTTT. Translated: CASSQGTVGTGELFF.

V usage is TRBV7-9 and J usage is TRBJ2-4; possibly TRBD2 for D (5 bases). Trimming shortened V by 5 bases and J by 7 bases, and 24 bases separated the two germline ends. The germline V gene encodes CDR1 SEHNR and CDR2 FQNEAQ (reference sequence). This CDR3 region has 17 residues. The CDR3: CASSPRRGGNGWNIQYF. The DNA of the CDR3 is TGTGCCAGCAGCCCCAGGCGAGGAGGAAACGGTTGGAACATTCAGTACTTC.

This chain connects TRBV5-1 to TRBJ2-1, with 9 bases identical to TRBD2. CDR1 is SGHRS, CDR2 YFSETQ, per germline. The CDR3 consists of 18 residues. The junction had 11 bases not matched to a gene; V was cut back by 0 bases and J by 4 bases. The CDR3 here is CASSLAVTSGGSYNEQFF. The DNA of the CDR3 is TGCGCCAGCAGCTTGGCCGTGACTAGCGGAGGGAGTTACAATGAGCAGTTCTTC.

This clonotype was seen only a few times. The chain links TRBV20-1 to TRBJ2-1; unclear D gene. The V and J ends lost 3 bases and 6 bases respectively, with 9 bases between them. The CDR3 is made up of 12 amino acids. Germline CDR1 and CDR2: DFQATT and SNEGSKA (reference sequence). CDR3 protein: CSASPFANEQFF. In DNA form, the CDR3 reads TGCAGTGCTAGTCCGTTTGCCAATGAGCAGTTCTTC.

This clonotype was seen ten or more times. This rearrangement joins TRBV12-3 or TRBV12-4 to TRBJ1-2; no firm D call. The CDR3 runs 14 residues. Deletions cut 3 bases from V and 6 bases from J, with 14 bases between. The CDR3 region is CASSFSEGINGYTF. DNA for the CDR3: TGTGCCAGCAGTTTCTCAGAGGGAATAAATGGCTACACCTTC.

This clonotype was seen a few times. The rearrangement joins TRBV4-3 to TRBJ2-7, with D perhaps assigned TRBD1 or TRBD2 (5 bases each). With 0 bases removed from V and 3 bases from J, the gap between germline ends came to 15 bases. The germline gives CDR1 LGHNA, CDR2 YSLEER. The CDR3 extends over 16 amino acids. The chain's CDR3 is CASSQEFLGPFYEQYF. The CDR3 DNA reads TGCGCCAGCAGCCAAGAATTTCTGGGACCCTTCTACGAGCAGTACTTC.

This rearrangement joins TRBV20-1 to TRBJ2-2; D remains ambiguous. Per the germline V gene, CDR1 is DFQATT and CDR2 is SNEGSKA (reference sequence). The CDR3 totals 13 residues. Trimming stripped 6 bases from V and 0 bases from J, with 8 bases between. The CDR3 loop reads CSARLANTGELFF. The CDR3 DNA is TGCAGTGCCAGGTTGGCGAACACCGGGGAGCTGTTTTTT.

This rearrangement joins TRBV7-2 to TRBJ1-3; 10 positions agree with TRBD1. Germline loops: CDR1 SGHTA, CDR2 FQGNSA. CDR3 size: 13 residues. Trimming cost V 7 bases and J 11 bases; bases outside gene matches: 8. The CDR3, as DNA: TGTGCCAGCACCTCCGGGACAGGGGACGCCATATATTTT. Translating it yields CASTSGTGDAIYF.

This clonotype appeared a few times. This chain links TRBV28 with TRBJ1-3; no firm D call. CDR3 length equals 14 residues. V gave up 7 bases and J gave up 0 bases, with 10 bases separating them. CDR1 is MDHEN and CDR2 is SYDVKM in the germline V gene. The CDR3 reads CASKGGISGNTIYF. The CDR3 coding sequence is TGTGCCAGCAAGGGAGGGATCTCTGGAAACACCATATATTTT.

The V gene is TRBV9, the J gene TRBJ1-6, with a weak D call TRBD1 (5 bases). This CDR3 is 14 amino acids long. V gave up 7 bases and J gave up 8 bases, with 16 bases separating them. Germline-derived CDR1 and CDR2 are SGDLS and YYNGEE. CDR3 DNA: TGTGCCAGCGGACGGTCGTGGGGGGATTCACCCCTCCACTTT. The encoded protein is CASGRSWGDSPLHF.

The rearrangement joins TRBV9 to TRBJ2-2, with 11 positions matching TRBD2. Germline values: CDR1 SGDLS, CDR2 YYNGEE. The V segment lost 4 bases and the J segment 2 bases; nucleotides outside the gene matches: 10. The CDR3 length is 18 residues. The CDR3 is CASSSGPTSGDNTGELFF. For the CDR3, the DNA is TGTGCCAGCAGCTCCGGCCCGACTAGCGGGGACAACACCGGGGAGCTGTTTTTT. The variable domain in full, completed from reference TRBV9 and TRBJ2-2, reads DSGVTQTPKHLITATGQRVTLRCSPRSGDLSVYWYQQSLDQGLQFLIQYYNGEERAKGNILERFSAQQFPDLHSELNLSSLELGDSALYFCASSSGPTSGDNTGELFFGEGSRLTVL.

The genes are TRBV20-1 and TRBJ1-1; D not certain. CDR3 size: 14 residues. V shed 6 bases and J shed 1 base, with 15 bases lying between them. Germline V gene data show CDR1 as DFQATT and CDR2 as SNEGSKA (reference sequence). The CDR3 region is CSAPGGGWNTEAFF. CDR3 DNA sequence: TGCAGTGCCCCCGGTGGAGGGTGGAACACTGAAGCTTTCTTT.

This clonotype came up a few times. This chain uses TRBV24-1 with TRBJ1-2; 9 positions agree with TRBD1. Germline V gene lookup returns CDR1 KGHDR and CDR2 SFDVKD. Losses at the gene ends were 7 bases for V and 8 bases for J; bases not matched to a gene: 4. CDR3 length: 12 amino acids. This CDR3 reads CATSGTGYGYTF. CDR3 DNA: TGTGCCACCAGCGGGACAGGGTACGGCTACACCTTC.

The table lists this clonotype with a count of one. J is TRBJ2-3 and V is TRBV6-2 or TRBV6-3, with D possibly matching TRBD2 (5 bases). V lost 2 bases to trimming and J lost 4 bases, with 16 bases between them. CDR1 and CDR2 from the germline V gene are MNHEY and SVGEGT. The CDR3 spans 16 residues. The CDR3 reads CASSYLGDPRADTQYF. Here the CDR3 DNA reads TGTGCCAGCAGTTACCTGGGAGACCCGCGAGCAGATACGCAGTATTTT.

The J gene is TRBJ1-3, the V gene TRBV30; the match to TRBD1 covers 7 bases. Germline V gives CDR1 GTSNPN, CDR2 SVGIG (reference sequence). CDR3 length: 16 amino acids. J lost 4 bases, V lost 0 bases, and 9 bases had no gene match. In DNA form, the CDR3 reads TGTGCCTGGAGTGTAGCCCTGACAGGGAAAGGAAACACCATATATTTT. This gives the protein CAWSVALTGKGNTIYF.